The 2 T cell receptor beta chains reported below all come from one sample, sequenced in a study of shared clonotypes between healthy human individuals. Naive CD8 cells were CD45RO-negative, positively selected for CCR7, excluding terminally differentiated effector memory CD45RA+ cells. Clones were read by immunoSEQ multiplex PCR, and TCRdb kept only the in-frame ones, dropping some. The table has 1.5 million to 2.5 million clones, approximately 94% seen once. Sequenced input: naive CD8+ T cells sorted from blood. The receptors stem from a man younger than 30 in good health.

The gene calls are TRBV7-2 and TRBJ2-7, with 8 bases matching TRBD1. V shed 5 bases, J shed 3 bases, and the junction held 9 bases outside the gene matches. CDR3 length equals 15 residues. Germline V lookup: CDR1 SGHTA, CDR2 FQGNSA. The CDR3 nucleotides are TGTGCCAGCAGCCCCGATACAGGGGGGCTCTACGAGCAGTACTTC. Translation gives CASSPDTGGLYEQYF.

Only a few counts were recorded for this clone. The chain links TRBV29-1 to TRBJ1-1; D is unresolved. The CDR3 contains 9 residues. Trimming removed 6 bases at V and 4 bases at J, with 3 bases between. The germline V gene has CDR1 SQVTM and CDR2 ANQGSEA. The CDR3 sequence is CSVSTEAFF. In DNA, the CDR3 is TGCAGCGTCTCCACTGAAGCTTTCTTT.